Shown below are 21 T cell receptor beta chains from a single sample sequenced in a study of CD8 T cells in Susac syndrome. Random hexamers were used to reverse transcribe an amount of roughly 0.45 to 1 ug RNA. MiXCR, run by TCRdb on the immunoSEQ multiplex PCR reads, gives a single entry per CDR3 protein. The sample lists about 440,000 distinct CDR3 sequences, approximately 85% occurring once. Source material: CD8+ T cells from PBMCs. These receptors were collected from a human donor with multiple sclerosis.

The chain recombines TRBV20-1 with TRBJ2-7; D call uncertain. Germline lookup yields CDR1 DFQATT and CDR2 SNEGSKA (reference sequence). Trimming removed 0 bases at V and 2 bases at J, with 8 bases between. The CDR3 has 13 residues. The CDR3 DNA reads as TGCAGTGCTAGAGAGGCTAACACCTACGAGCAGTACTTC. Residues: CSAREANTYEQYF.

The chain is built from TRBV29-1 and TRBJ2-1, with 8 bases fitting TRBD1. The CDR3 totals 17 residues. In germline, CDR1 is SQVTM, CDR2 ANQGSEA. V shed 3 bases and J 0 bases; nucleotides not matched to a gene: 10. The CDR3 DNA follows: TGCAGCGTTGAGGGGCCACACACAGGGGGCTCCTACAATGAGCAGTTCTTC. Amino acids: CSVEGPHTGGSYNEQFF.

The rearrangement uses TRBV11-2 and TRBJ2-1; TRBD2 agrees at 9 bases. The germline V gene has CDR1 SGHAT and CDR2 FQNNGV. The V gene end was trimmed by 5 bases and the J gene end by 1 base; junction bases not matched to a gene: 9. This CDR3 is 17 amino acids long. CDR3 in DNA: TGTGCCAGCAGCGATGCGGGAGGGCCTCGTTCCTACAATGAGCAGTTCTTC. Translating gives CASSDAGGPRSYNEQFF.

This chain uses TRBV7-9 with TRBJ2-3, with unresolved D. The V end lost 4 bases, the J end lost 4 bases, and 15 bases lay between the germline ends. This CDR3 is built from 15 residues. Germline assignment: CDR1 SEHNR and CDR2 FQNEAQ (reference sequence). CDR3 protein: CASSSKAPGADTQYF. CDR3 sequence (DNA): TGTGCCAGCAGCTCGAAAGCCCCGGGTGCAGATACGCAGTATTTT.

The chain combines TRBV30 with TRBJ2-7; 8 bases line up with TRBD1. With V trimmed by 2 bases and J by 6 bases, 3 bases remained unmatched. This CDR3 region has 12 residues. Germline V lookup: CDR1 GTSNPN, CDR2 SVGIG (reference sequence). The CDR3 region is CAWSQTGGEQYF. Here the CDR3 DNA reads TGTGCCTGGAGTCAAACAGGGGGCGAGCAGTACTTC.

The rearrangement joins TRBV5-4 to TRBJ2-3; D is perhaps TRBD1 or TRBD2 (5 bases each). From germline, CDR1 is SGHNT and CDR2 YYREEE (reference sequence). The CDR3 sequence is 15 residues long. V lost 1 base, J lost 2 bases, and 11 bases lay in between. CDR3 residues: CASSLPGRPTDTQYF. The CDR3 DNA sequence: TGTGCCAGCAGCTTGCCGGGACGGCCCACAGATACGCAGTATTTT. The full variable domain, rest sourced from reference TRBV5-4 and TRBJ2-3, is ETGVTQSPTHLIKTRGQQVTLRCSSQSGHNTVSWYQQALGQGPQFIFQYYREEENGRGNFPPRFSGLQFPNYSSELNVNALELDDSALYLCASSLPGRPTDTQYFGPGTRLTVL.

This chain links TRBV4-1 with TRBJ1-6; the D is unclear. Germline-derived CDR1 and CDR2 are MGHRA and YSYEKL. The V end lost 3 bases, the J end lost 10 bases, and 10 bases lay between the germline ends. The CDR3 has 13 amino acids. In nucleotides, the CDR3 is TGCGCCAGCAGCCAGGTACCCAGGTCACCCCTCCACTTT. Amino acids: CASSQVPRSPLHF.

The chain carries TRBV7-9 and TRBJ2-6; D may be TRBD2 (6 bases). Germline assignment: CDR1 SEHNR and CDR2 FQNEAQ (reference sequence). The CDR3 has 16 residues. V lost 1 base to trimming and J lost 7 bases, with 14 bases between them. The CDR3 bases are TGTGCCAGCAGCTTAGTGGGACTCCCTTCCGCCAACGTCCTGACTTTC. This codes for CASSLVGLPSANVLTF.

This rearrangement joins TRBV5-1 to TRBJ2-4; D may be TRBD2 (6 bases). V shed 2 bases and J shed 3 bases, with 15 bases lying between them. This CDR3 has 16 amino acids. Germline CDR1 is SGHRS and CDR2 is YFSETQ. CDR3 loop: CASSFGPEEGKNIQYF. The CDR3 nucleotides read TGCGCCAGCAGCTTTGGTCCAGAGGAGGGCAAAAACATTCAGTACTTC.

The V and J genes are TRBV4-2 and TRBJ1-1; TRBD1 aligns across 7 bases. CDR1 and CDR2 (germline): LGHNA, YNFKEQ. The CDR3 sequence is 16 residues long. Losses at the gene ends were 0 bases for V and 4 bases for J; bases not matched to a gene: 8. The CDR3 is CASSQDQGGFGTEAFF. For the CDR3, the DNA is TGTGCCAGCAGCCAAGATCAGGGGGGATTTGGCACTGAAGCTTTCTTT.

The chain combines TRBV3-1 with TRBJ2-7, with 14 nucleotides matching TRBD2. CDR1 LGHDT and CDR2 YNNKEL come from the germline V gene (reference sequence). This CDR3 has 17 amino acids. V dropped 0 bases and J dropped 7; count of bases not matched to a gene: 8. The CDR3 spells CASSQEGLAGATLEQYF. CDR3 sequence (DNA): TGTGCCAGCAGCCAAGAGGGACTAGCGGGGGCCACTTTGGAGCAGTACTTC.

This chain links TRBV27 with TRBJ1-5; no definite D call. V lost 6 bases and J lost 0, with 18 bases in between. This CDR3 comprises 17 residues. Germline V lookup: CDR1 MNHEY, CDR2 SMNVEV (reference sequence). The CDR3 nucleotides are TGTGCCAGCAGCCCGATCCTGTCCGGTCATAGCAATCAGCCCCAGCATTTT. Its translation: CASSPILSGHSNQPQHF.

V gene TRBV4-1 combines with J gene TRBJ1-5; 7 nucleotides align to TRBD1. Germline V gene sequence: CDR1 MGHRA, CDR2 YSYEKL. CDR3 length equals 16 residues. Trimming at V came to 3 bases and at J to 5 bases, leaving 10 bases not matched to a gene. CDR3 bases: TGCGCCAGCAGCCAGGGAGACAGGGCCTTCGATCAGCCCCAGCATTTT. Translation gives CASSQGDRAFDQPQHF.

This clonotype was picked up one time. The chain's CDR3 is CAWSVSSFNEQFF. CDR3 bases: TGTGCCTGGAGTGTTTCTAGCTTCAATGAGCAGTTCTTC. V and J are TRBV30 and TRBJ2-1; D possibly corresponds to TRBD2 (5 bases). The V gene lost 0 bases and the J gene lost 6 bases, with 9 bases spanning the gap. The CDR3 spans 13 residues. Germline-derived CDR1 and CDR2 are GTSNPN and SVGIG (reference sequence).

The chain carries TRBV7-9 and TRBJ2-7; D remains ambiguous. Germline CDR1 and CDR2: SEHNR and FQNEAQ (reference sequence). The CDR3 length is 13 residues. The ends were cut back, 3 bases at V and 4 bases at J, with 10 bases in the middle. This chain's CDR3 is CASSLTEAYEQYF. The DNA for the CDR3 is TGTGCCAGCAGCTTGACCGAGGCGTACGAGCAGTACTTC.

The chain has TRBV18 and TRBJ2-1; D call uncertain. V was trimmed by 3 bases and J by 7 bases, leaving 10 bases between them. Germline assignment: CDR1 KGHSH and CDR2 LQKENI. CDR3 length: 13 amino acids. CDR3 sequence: CASSPYFENEQFF. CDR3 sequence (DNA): TGTGCCAGCTCACCCTACTTCGAGAATGAGCAGTTCTTC.

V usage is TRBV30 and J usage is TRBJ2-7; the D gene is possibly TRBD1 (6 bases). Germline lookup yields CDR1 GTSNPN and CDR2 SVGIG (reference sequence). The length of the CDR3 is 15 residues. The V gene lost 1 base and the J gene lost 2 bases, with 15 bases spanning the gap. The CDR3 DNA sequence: TGTGCCTGGAGTGACCTTTACAGGGTACCCTACGAGCAGTACTTC. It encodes CAWSDLYRVPYEQYF.

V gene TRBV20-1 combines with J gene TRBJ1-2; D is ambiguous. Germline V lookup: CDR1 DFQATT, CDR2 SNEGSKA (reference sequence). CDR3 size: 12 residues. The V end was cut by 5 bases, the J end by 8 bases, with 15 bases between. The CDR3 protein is CSAVWAAGGYTF. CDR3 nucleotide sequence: TGCAGTGCTGTCTGGGCCGCCGGGGGCTACACCTTC.

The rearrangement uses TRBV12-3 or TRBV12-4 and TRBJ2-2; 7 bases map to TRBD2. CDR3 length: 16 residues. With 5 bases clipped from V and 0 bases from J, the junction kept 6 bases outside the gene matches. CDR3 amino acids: CASSKPGTTNTGELFF. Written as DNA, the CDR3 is TGTGCCAGCAGTAAACCCGGGACTACGAACACCGGGGAGCTGTTTTTT.

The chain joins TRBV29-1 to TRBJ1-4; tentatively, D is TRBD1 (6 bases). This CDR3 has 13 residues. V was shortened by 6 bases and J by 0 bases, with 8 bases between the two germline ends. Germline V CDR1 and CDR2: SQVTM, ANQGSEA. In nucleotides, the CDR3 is TGCAGCGTGCGACAGGCAACTAATGAAAAACTGTTTTTT. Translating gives CSVRQATNEKLFF. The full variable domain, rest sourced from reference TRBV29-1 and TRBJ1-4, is SAVISQKPSRDICQRGTSLTIQCQVDSQVTMMFWYRQQPGQSLTLIATANQGSEATYESGFVIDKFPISRPNLTFSTLTVSNMSPEDSSIYLCSVRQATNEKLFFGSGTQLSVL.

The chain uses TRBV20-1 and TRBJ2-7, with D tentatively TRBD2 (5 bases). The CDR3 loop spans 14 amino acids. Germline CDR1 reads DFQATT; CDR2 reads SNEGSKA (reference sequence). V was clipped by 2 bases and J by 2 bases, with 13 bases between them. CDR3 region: CSARLAERAYEQYF. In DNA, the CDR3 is TGCAGTGCTAGATTGGCCGAGAGGGCCTACGAGCAGTACTTC.